The rows below give T cell receptor beta chains drawn from one sample of a study of blood T cells in healthy people across ages. MiXCR, run by TCRdb on the 5' RACE reads, gives a single entry per CDR3 protein. The sample contains some 1,800,000 distinct CDR3 sequences, about two fifths of which appear only once. Sample: blood. Every receptor here comes from a human donor in good health. Both conserved end residues are part of each CDR3. Each record gives: clone size, J gene, V gene, D gene, CDR3 protein, CDR3 DNA. A D gene is named only where the DNA matches it firmly. Rows may omit the clone size; those that give it use once, few, many or a size class.

few | TRBJ2-6 | TRBV7-8 | . | CASSPFRFSGANVLTF | TGTGCCAGCAGCCCCTTTAGATTCTCTGGGGCCAACGTCCTGACTTTC
once | TRBJ2-7 | TRBV21-1 | . | CASSKDGTAYEQYF | TGTGCCAGCAGCAAAGACGGGACAGCCTACGAGCAGTACTTC
once | TRBJ2-7 | TRBV4-1 | TRBD2 | CASSQVWSSGRNEQYF | TGCGCCAGCAGCCAAGTCTGGTCTAGCGGAAGGAATGAGCAGTACTTC
few | TRBJ2-4 | TRBV18 | . | CASSPAGGGIPEQYF | TGTGCCAGCTCACCGGCCGGGGGCGGGATCCCCGAACAGTACTTC
. | TRBJ1-4 | TRBV20-1 | . | CSARGPSKGINEKLFF | TGCAGTGCTAGAGGCCCCTCAAAAGGGATTAATGAAAAACTGTTTTTT
. | TRBJ2-5 | TRBV12-3/TRBV12-4 | TRBD1 | CASSNPPGQGKETQYF | TGTGCCAGCAGCAATCCACCGGGACAGGGGAAGGAGACCCAGTACTTC
. | TRBJ2-4 | TRBV6-2/TRBV6-3 | . | CASRDSDERFRGNIQYF | TGTGCCAGCAGAGACTCCGACGAGAGGTTTCGTGGAAACATTCAGTACTTC
. | TRBJ2-3 | TRBV6-1 | . | CASCRRSGLGGIPDTQYF | TGTGCCAGCTGCCGAAGAAGTGGCTTAGGCGGGATCCCAGATACGCAGTATTTT
. | TRBJ2-5 | TRBV5-5 | . | CASITRVGYQETRYF | TGTGCCAGCATCACCCGGGTGGGGTACCAAGAGACCCGGTACTTC
once | TRBJ1-4 | TRBV20-1 | TRBD1 | CSARVSGQGGNEKLFF | TGCAGTGCTAGAGTCTCCGGACAGGGGGGTAATGAAAAACTGTTTTTT
. | TRBJ1-1 | TRBV2 | . | CASTVRPNTEAFF | TGTGCCAGCACTGTCAGACCGAACACTGAAGCTTTCTTT
few | TRBJ1-5 | TRBV28 | . | CARSPSGQLFYQPQHF | TGTGCCCGCAGTCCAAGTGGACAGCTTTTCTATCAGCCCCAGCATTTT
. | TRBJ2-4 | TRBV15 | TRBD2 | CATSRGTSGGGIQYF | TGTGCCACCAGCAGAGGCACTAGCGGGGGAGGCATTCAGTACTTC
many | TRBJ2-7 | TRBV12-3/TRBV12-4 | TRBD2 | CASSSRGSGGQVHYEQYF | TGTGCCAGCAGTTCTCGGGGGAGCGGGGGCCAGGTACACTACGAGCAGTACTTC
once | TRBJ2-1 | TRBV5-1 | . | CASRLDGVSYNEQFF | TGCGCCAGCAGACTCGACGGTGTCTCCTACAATGAGCAGTTCTTC
. | TRBJ1-1 | TRBV7-6 | TRBD1 | CASSLGQGRAFF | TGTGCCAGCAGCTTAGGACAGGGGCGAGCTTTCTTT
. | TRBJ1-1 | TRBV29-1 | TRBD1 | CSGTGVRGTEAFF | TGCAGCGGAACAGGGGTCCGGGGCACTGAAGCTTTCTTT
many | TRBJ2-7 | TRBV27 | . | CASSLVGAAYEQYF | TGTGCCAGCAGTTTGGTAGGGGCGGCTTACGAGCAGTACTTC
. | TRBJ2-5 | TRBV7-2 | . | CASSLARHPETQYF | TGTGCCAGCAGCTTAGCGCGGCATCCGGAGACCCAGTACTTC
. | TRBJ2-7 | TRBV4-2 | TRBD2 | CASSQDAIAGGYEQYF | TGTGCCAGCAGCCAAGATGCAATAGCGGGGGGGTACGAGCAGTACTTC
few | TRBJ2-1 | TRBV7-2 | TRBD1 | CASSLEVVGGQFF | TGTGCCAGCAGCTTAGAGGTTGTAGGGGGCCAGTTCTTC
. | TRBJ2-5 | TRBV20-1 | TRBD2 | CSAPLAGTQETQYF | TGCAGTGCCCCTCTAGCGGGGACTCAAGAGACCCAGTACTTC
many | TRBJ2-1 | TRBV6-6 | TRBD2 | CASSYSPSSGIYNEQFF | TGTGCCAGCAGTTACTCTCCGTCTAGCGGGATTTACAATGAGCAGTTCTTC
. | TRBJ2-1 | TRBV10-3 | . | CATELKGGLEYNEQFF | TGTGCCACCGAGCTCAAAGGGGGGCTCGAGTACAATGAGCAGTTCTTC
. | TRBJ1-2 | TRBV9 | . | CASSRSPRELNYGYTF | TGTGCCAGCAGCCGTAGCCCCAGGGAGCTTAACTATGGCTACACCTTC
few | TRBJ2-5 | TRBV20-1 | TRBD1 | CSASNRGQETQYF | TGCAGTGCTAGTAACAGGGGCCAAGAGACCCAGTACTTC
few | TRBJ1-2 | TRBV15 | . | CATSLVRGVNYGYTF | TGTGCCACCAGCTTAGTCAGGGGCGTCAACTATGGCTACACCTTC
few | TRBJ1-1 | TRBV7-2 | . | CASSAAQLNTEAFF | TGTGCCAGCAGCGCCGCGCAGTTGAACACTGAAGCTTTCTTT
. | TRBJ2-5 | TRBV2 | . | CASNELFQEAQYF | TGTGCCAGCAACGAGCTATTTCAAGAGGCCCAGTACTTC
. | TRBJ2-1 | TRBV5-1 | TRBD2 | CASSLEGLAGGEQFF | TGCGCCAGCAGCTTGGAGGGACTAGCGGGAGGTGAGCAGTTCTTC
. | TRBJ2-7 | TRBV11-3 | TRBD1 | CASSGGQGYHEQYF | TGTGCCAGCAGTGGGGGACAGGGTTACCACGAGCAGTACTTC
many | TRBJ2-7 | TRBV7-2 | TRBD1 | CASSPWDSYEQYF | TGTGCCAGCAGCCCCTGGGACAGTTACGAGCAGTACTTC
. | TRBJ2-7 | TRBV29-1 | . | CSAGGASYEQYF | TGCAGCGCCGGAGGGGCCTCCTACGAGCAGTACTTC
few | TRBJ2-5 | TRBV5-8 | . | CASSSEVPRTQYF | TGTGCCAGCAGCTCCGAGGTACCGAGGACCCAGTACTTC
. | TRBJ2-1 | TRBV7-9 | TRBD2 | CASSPLAGGQYNEQFF | TGTGCCAGCAGCCCTCTAGCGGGGGGTCAATACAATGAGCAGTTCTTC
. | TRBJ2-4 | TRBV20-1 | . | CSASGWAKNIQYF | TGCAGTGCTAGCGGGTGGGCCAAAAACATTCAGTACTTC
. | TRBJ1-1 | TRBV12-3/TRBV12-4 | . | CASSLNRVVPEAFF | TGTGCCAGCAGTTTAAACAGGGTCGTCCCTGAAGCTTTCTTT
few | TRBJ2-1 | TRBV15 | TRBD2 | CAIGRGVGNNEQFF | TGTGCCATCGGGCGGGGGGTAGGAAACAATGAGCAGTTCTTC
. | TRBJ1-1 | TRBV28 | . | CASNGGILSFF | TGTGCCAGCAACGGCGGGATCTTGTCTTTCTTT
. | TRBJ2-1 | TRBV5-1 | . | CASSSGRRLDSEQFF | TGCGCCAGCAGCTCGGGGCGTCGGTTAGACAGTGAGCAGTTCTTC
. | TRBJ1-2 | TRBV12-3/TRBV12-4 | . | CASSCYRTRVGYTF | TGTGCCAGCAGTTGTTATAGGACAAGGGTCGGCTACACCTTC
. | TRBJ2-3 | TRBV15 | . | CATSPGTPRDTQYF | TGTGCCACCAGTCCCGGGACTCCCCGCGATACGCAGTATTTT